The 29 T cell receptor beta chains below were found in one sample sequenced in a study of liver allograft versus peripheral blood T cells. For the study at large: Comparisons were made between T cell receptor repertoires found in transplanted livers and those circulating in recipients' peripheral blood.

TCRdb reprocessed the reads with MiXCR, giving one entry per CDR3 protein. The data contain more than 3,500 distinct CDR3 sequences, about 16% of them singletons. Source of these receptors: a human patient who had a liver transplant. T cells may partly derive from the graft donor.

About this clonotype: Relative to the germline gene, one junction end is altered; a read error may explain this. J is TRBJ2-5 and V is TRBV6-5; 9 bases fit TRBD1. Germline loops: CDR1 MNHEY, CDR2 SVGAGI. The CDR3 covers 18 residues. DNA of the CDR3: TGTGCCAGCAGTACATACCGCCGGGGGAGGGACAGGGAAGAGACCCTGTACTTC. It translates to CASSTYRRGRDREETLYF.

Here the CDR3 reads CASGASYGYTF. CDR3 coding DNA: TGTGCCAGCGGCGCCAGCTATGGCTACACCTTC. The chain is built from TRBV2 and TRBJ1-2; D gene unclear. V was clipped by 8 bases and J by 4 bases, with 8 bases between them. CDR1 and CDR2 (germline): SNHLY, FYNNEI. There are 11 residues in the CDR3.

By proportion, this clonotype is medium-sized. This sequence joins TRBV18 and TRBJ1-5; D perhaps matches TRBD1 (5 bases). Trimming took 6 bases from V and 4 from J, leaving 13 bases between them. This CDR3 spans 14 amino acids. The germline CDR1 and CDR2 sequences are KGHSH and LQKENI. CDR3 in amino acids: CASSPSDRNQPQHF. Here the CDR3 DNA reads TGTGCCAGCTCCCCCTCTGACAGAAATCAGCCCCAGCATTTT. Complete variable domain (other parts from reference TRBV18 and TRBJ1-5): NAGVMQNPRHLVRRRGQEARLRCSPMKGHSHVYWYRQLPEEGLKFMVYLQKENIIDESGMPKERFSAEFPKEGPSILRIQQVVRGDSAAYFCASSPSDRNQPQHFGDGTRLSIL.

By its share, this clonotype is medium-sized. This chain joins TRBV5-6 and TRBJ1-3; D unclear. Looked up from germline, CDR1 is SGHDT and CDR2 is YYEEEE. This CDR3 has 16 amino acids. V was clipped by 4 bases and J by 4 bases, with 18 bases between them. The DNA for the CDR3 is TGTGCCAGCAGCGCGATCCAGTTCTCCGGGGGAAACACCATATATTTT. This sequence encodes CASSAIQFSGGNTIYF.

This clonotype was observed a few times. The chain uses TRBV10-3 and TRBJ2-3; TRBD2 matches 8 bases. The trim removed 3 bases at V and 1 base at J, leaving 3 bases unmatched. Germline V gene lookup returns CDR1 ENHRY and CDR2 SYGVKD. This CDR3 comprises 15 residues. For the CDR3, the DNA is TGTGCCATCAGTGACCCGGGGGGGGGCACAGATACGCAGTATTTT. Encoded protein: CAISDPGGGTDTQYF.

This clonotype was seen just once. The rearrangement links TRBV20-1 to TRBJ2-4; 8 bases align to TRBD2. V was pared by 3 bases and J by 4 bases, with 8 bases of the junction left unmatched. The CDR3 extends over 15 amino acids. Germline assignment: CDR1 DFQATT and CDR2 SNEGSKA (reference sequence). CDR3 sequence: CSASGDGGAKNIQYF. DNA of the CDR3: TGCAGTGCTAGCGGTGACGGGGGGGCGAAAAACATTCAGTACTTC.

The chain couples TRBV7-9 to TRBJ1-1; no firm D call. From germline, CDR1 is SEHNR and CDR2 FQNEAQ (reference sequence). The CDR3 covers 14 residues. Trimming took off 2 bases at V and 0 bases at J, with 7 bases between the two ends. The CDR3: CASSLTGLNTEAFF. Written as DNA, the CDR3 is TGTGCCAGCAGCTTAACGGGCCTGAACACTGAAGCTTTCTTT.

The gene calls are TRBV19 and TRBJ2-1, with 13 bases that match TRBD2. This CDR3 comprises 15 residues. Losses at the gene ends were 7 bases for V and 3 bases for J; bases not matched to a gene: 3. Germline assignment: CDR1 LNHDA and CDR2 SQIVND (reference sequence). CDR3 nucleotide sequence: TGTGCCAGTAAGACTAGCGGGGGGTACTACAATGAGCAGTTCTTC. It specifies CASKTSGGYYNEQFF.

By sample fraction, this clonotype is medium-sized. The V call is TRBV29-1, the J call TRBJ2-3; 7 nucleotides match TRBD2. Unmatched junction bases numbered 8, after V lost 2 bases and J lost 0 bases. Germline loops: CDR1 SQVTM, CDR2 ANQGSEA. This CDR3 comprises 16 residues. The CDR3 bases are TGCAGCGTTGAAAGTTTAGCGGGTTCTAGCACAGATACGCAGTATTTT. Amino acid sequence: CSVESLAGSSTDTQYF.

In its sample, this clonotype was seen a few times. V usage is TRBV7-6 and J usage is TRBJ1-3; D not resolved. Germline CDR1 is SGHVS and CDR2 is FNYEAQ. V was trimmed by 4 bases and J by 0 bases, leaving 7 bases between them. This CDR3 region has 14 residues. CDR3 DNA: TGTGCCAGCAGCTCAGTCCTCTCTGGAAACACCATATATTTT. It translates to CASSSVLSGNTIYF.

The genes are TRBV3-1 and TRBJ2-5, with a tentative D call TRBD2 (6 bases). Germline V gene lookup returns CDR1 LGHDT and CDR2 YNNKEL (reference sequence). Trimming stripped 4 bases from V and 7 bases from J, with 16 bases between. The CDR3 sequence is 14 residues long. In DNA, the CDR3 is TGTGCCAGCAGCCCCTCGGTGGGGGACTTGACCCAGTACTTC. This sequence encodes CASSPSVGDLTQYF.

Many counts were recorded for this clonotype. The rearrangement joins TRBV20-1 to TRBJ1-2; TRBD1 aligns across 10 bases. After removal of 5 bases from V and 7 bases from J, the junction contained 13 bases not matched to a gene. This CDR3 has 15 amino acids. Germline loops: CDR1 DFQATT, CDR2 SNEGSKA (reference sequence). DNA for the CDR3: TGCAGTGCTCCCCTCCGGGACAGGGGAGAAGGTGGCTACACCTTC. This translates into CSAPLRDRGEGGYTF.

By sample fraction, this clonotype is medium-sized (0.01 to 0.1%). The chain joins TRBV19 to TRBJ2-1; 11 positions agree with TRBD2. CDR1 and CDR2 (germline): LNHDA, SQIVND (reference sequence). V was pared by 0 bases and J by 10 bases, with 8 bases of the junction left unmatched. This CDR3 region has 16 residues. In nucleotides, the CDR3 is TGTGCCAGTAGTATAGATCTGGCCATAGCGGGAGGGGAGCAGTTCTTC. Its protein product is CASSIDLAIAGGEQFF.

By share, this clonotype ranks as medium-sized (0.01 to 0.1%). CDR3 bases: TGTGCCAGCTCCCCGACACAACGGGCCTCTGGGGCCAACGTCCTGACTTTC. This sequence encodes CASSPTQRASGANVLTF. The chain recombines TRBV18 with TRBJ2-6, with D unclear. The CDR3 consists of 17 residues. Germline V CDR1 and CDR2: KGHSH, LQKENI. The germline V and J ends were trimmed by 6 bases and 0 bases, with 15 bases remaining between them.

This clonotype is medium-sized by share. The chain joins TRBV6-5 to TRBJ2-1; D is unresolved. Trimming removed 4 bases from V and 7 bases from J, with 14 bases in between. The CDR3 contains 14 residues. Per germline, CDR1 MNHEY and CDR2 SVGAGI. The CDR3 DNA sequence: TGTGCCAGCAGTTTATGGTTATCTCCAAATGAGCAGTTCTTC. Protein product: CASSLWLSPNEQFF.

This clonotype was detected ten times or more. The V call is TRBV12-3 or TRBV12-4, the J call TRBJ1-2, with D maybe TRBD1 (5 bases). Trimming shortened V by 0 bases and J by 3 bases, and 14 bases separated the two germline ends. CDR3 size: 16 residues. The CDR3 loop is CASSLAIRGKDYGYTF. CDR3 nucleotides: TGTGCCAGCAGTTTAGCTATCCGGGGGAAGGACTATGGCTACACCTTC.

Relative to its sample, this clonotype is medium-sized. The rearrangement links TRBV28 to TRBJ2-1; 13 nucleotides match TRBD2. The CDR3 covers 16 residues. Looked up from germline, CDR1 is MDHEN and CDR2 is SYDVKM. The V and J ends lost 4 bases and 10 bases, in that order; junction bases with no gene match: 10. CDR3 coding DNA: TGTGCCAGCAGTTCTTTCAGGACTAGCGGGAGAGTGGAGCAGTTCTTC. Its translation: CASSSFRTSGRVEQFF. Full variable domain (rest looked up from reference TRBV28 and TRBJ2-1): DVKVTQSSRYLVKRTGEKVFLECVQDMDHENMFWYRQDPGLGLRLIYFSYDVKMKEKGDIPEGYSVSREKKERFSLILESASTNQTSMYLCASSSFRTSGRVEQFFGPGTRLTVL.

In this sample, this clonotype is medium-sized. This chain links TRBV27 with TRBJ2-5; 10 bases fit TRBD1. J lost 3 bases, V lost 4 bases, and 8 bases had no gene match. This CDR3 is 16 amino acids long. The germline V gene has CDR1 MNHEY and CDR2 SMNVEV (reference sequence). The CDR3 region is CASSSDGGTGEETQYF. The CDR3 nucleotides are TGTGCCAGCAGTTCCGACGGAGGGACAGGGGAAGAGACCCAGTACTTC.

In this sample, this clonotype is large. The gene calls are TRBV10-3 and TRBJ1-2; no clear D. This CDR3 region has 11 residues. CDR1 is ENHRY, CDR2 SYGVKD, per germline. V gave up 8 bases and J gave up 0 bases, with 4 bases separating them. CDR3 bases: TGTGCCATCGAGTCTAACTATGGCTACACCTTC. Amino acids: CAIESNYGYTF.

This clonotype is judged large (0.1 to 1%). CDR3 residues: CSGQGANYGYTF. CDR3 in DNA: TGCAGCGGACAGGGGGCTAACTATGGCTACACCTTC. This chain links TRBV29-1 with TRBJ1-2; the match to TRBD1 covers 9 bases. V was pared by 7 bases and J by 0 bases, with 0 bases of the junction left unmatched. The CDR3 is made up of 12 amino acids. Germline V gives CDR1 SQVTM, CDR2 ANQGSEA. Using reference TRBV29-1 and TRBJ1-2 for the parts outside the CDR3, the full variable domain is SAVISQKPSRDICQRGTSLTIQCQVDSQVTMMFWYRQQPGQSLTLIATANQGSEATYESGFVIDKFPISRPNLTFSTLTVSNMSPEDSSIYLCSGQGANYGYTFGSGTRLTVV.

With regard to this clonotype: Possible read error: a much larger clone is one base away. This chain joins TRBV5-5 and TRBJ1-2; maybe TRBD1 (6 bases). Trimming cost V 0 bases and J 7 bases, with 13 bases left between them. CDR1 is SGHKS and CDR2 is YYEKEE in the germline V gene (reference sequence). The CDR3 consists of 14 residues. The CDR3 bases are TGTGCCAGCAGCTTGGCGTCAGGGGATATTGGCTACACCTTC. This gives the protein CASSLASGDIGYTF.

By share, this clonotype ranks as large. The chain links TRBV29-1 to TRBJ2-2, with unresolved D. V was shortened by 4 bases and J by 1 base, with 10 bases between the two germline ends. The CDR3 spans 14 residues. Germline V gene data show CDR1 as SQVTM and CDR2 as ANQGSEA. The CDR3 spells CSVAGILNTGELFF. The CDR3 DNA follows: TGCAGCGTTGCTGGGATTCTGAACACCGGGGAGCTGTTTTTT.

In its sample, this clonotype is medium-sized. This chain joins TRBV7-9 and TRBJ2-6; D may correspond to TRBD1 or TRBD2 (5 bases each). V shed 1 base and J shed 0 bases, with 10 bases lying between them. The germline gives CDR1 SEHNR, CDR2 FQNEAQ (reference sequence). This CDR3 region has 17 residues. CDR3 sequence (DNA): TGTGCCAGCAGCTTAGGGCAGGGAGACTCTGGGGCCAACGTCCTGACTTTC. It translates to CASSLGQGDSGANVLTF.

Of note for this clonotype: This sequence is one base from a far larger clone and is likely a read error. The chain recombines TRBV6-6 with TRBJ1-4; no clear D gene. Germline loops: CDR1 MNHNY, CDR2 SVGAGI (reference sequence). The V end was cut by 5 bases, the J end by 2 bases, with 18 bases between. The CDR3 extends over 17 amino acids. CDR3 nucleotides: TGTGCCAGCAGTGAGTCGAGGGAGATCTGGACTAATGAAAAACTGTTTTTT. Translation: CASSESREIWTNEKLFF.

Relative to its sample, this clonotype is medium-sized. The rearrangement uses TRBV19 and TRBJ2-2; D may be TRBD2 (5 bases). CDR1 is LNHDA and CDR2 is SQIVND in the germline V gene (reference sequence). This CDR3 region has 12 residues. Between the trimmed V and J ends, which lost 7 bases and 6 bases, there was a span of 9 bases. CDR3 sequence: CASNPGAGELFF. CDR3 DNA: TGTGCCAGTAACCCCGGGGCCGGGGAGCTGTTTTTT.

This clonotype rates as medium-sized (0.01 to 0.1%). V usage is TRBV24-1 and J usage is TRBJ2-1; TRBD2 matches at 12 bases. The V and J ends lost 9 bases and 4 bases, in that order; junction bases with no gene match: 9. This CDR3 comprises 16 residues. The germline V gene has CDR1 KGHDR and CDR2 SFDVKD. CDR3 sequence (DNA): TGTGCCACCGGACTAGCGGGAACGTCGGGATACAATGAGCAGTTCTTC. Amino acid sequence: CATGLAGTSGYNEQFF.

By share of the sample, this clonotype is medium-sized (0.01 to 0.1%). This rearrangement joins TRBV27 to TRBJ1-6; D is unclear. The CDR3 totals 15 residues. CDR1 and CDR2 (germline): MNHEY, SMNVEV (reference sequence). Between the trimmed V and J ends, which lost 0 bases and 8 bases, there was a span of 11 bases. This chain's CDR3 is CASSLSTGGHSPLHF. The CDR3 coding sequence is TGTGCCAGCAGTTTATCGACGGGCGGGCATTCACCCCTCCACTTT.

This clonotype is medium-sized within its sample. This chain links TRBV6-2 or TRBV6-3 with TRBJ1-1; no definite D call. The germline CDR1 and CDR2 sequences are MNHEY and SVGEGT. Deletions cut 3 bases from V and 0 bases from J, with 11 bases between. This CDR3 is 15 amino acids long. For the CDR3, the DNA is TGTGCCAGCAGTTATAGTCAGCGCATGAACACTGAAGCTTTCTTT. Translated, it gives CASSYSQRMNTEAFF.

In this sample, this clonotype turned up a few times. This chain joins TRBV7-9 and TRBJ2-7; no reliable D call. V was shortened by 6 bases and J by 1 base, with 7 bases between the two germline ends. The CDR3 consists of 12 residues. CDR1 and CDR2 (germline): SEHNR, FQNEAQ (reference sequence). The CDR3: CASSWNSYEQYF. In DNA form, the CDR3 reads TGTGCCAGCAGTTGGAATTCCTACGAGCAGTACTTC.